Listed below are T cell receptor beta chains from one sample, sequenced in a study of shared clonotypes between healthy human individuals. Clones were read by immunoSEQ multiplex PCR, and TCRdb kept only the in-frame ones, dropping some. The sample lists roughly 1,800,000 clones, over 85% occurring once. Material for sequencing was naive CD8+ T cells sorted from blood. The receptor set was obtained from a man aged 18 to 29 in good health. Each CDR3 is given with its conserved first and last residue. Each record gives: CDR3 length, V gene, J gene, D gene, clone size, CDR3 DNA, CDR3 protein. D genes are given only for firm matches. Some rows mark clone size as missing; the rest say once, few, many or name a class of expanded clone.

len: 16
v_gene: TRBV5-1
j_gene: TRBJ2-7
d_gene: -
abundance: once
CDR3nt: TGCGCCAGCAGCTTGGTGGGTCATCACCTGACCTACGAGCAGTACTTC
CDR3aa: CASSLVGHHLTYEQYF

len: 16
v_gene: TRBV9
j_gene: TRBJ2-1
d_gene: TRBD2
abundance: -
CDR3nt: TGTGCCAGCAGCCACCCGGGACTAGCGGGAGACAATGAGCAGTTCTTC
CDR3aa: CASSHPGLAGDNEQFF

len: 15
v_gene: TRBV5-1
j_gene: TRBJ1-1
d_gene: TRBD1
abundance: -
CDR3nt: TGCGCCAGCAGCTTGGTGCAGGGGGCTGACACTGAAGCTTTCTTT
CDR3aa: CASSLVQGADTEAFF

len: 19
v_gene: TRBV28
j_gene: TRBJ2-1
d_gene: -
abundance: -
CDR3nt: TGTGCCAGCAGTTCCTCCGGTTTGGGGGACACGTCTCCCTACAATGAGCAGTTCTTC
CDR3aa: CASSSSGLGDTSPYNEQFF

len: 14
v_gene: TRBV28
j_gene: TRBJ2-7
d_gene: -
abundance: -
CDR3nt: TGTGCCAGCAGCCCTACAGAGTCCTCCTACGAGCAGTACTTC
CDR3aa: CASSPTESSYEQYF

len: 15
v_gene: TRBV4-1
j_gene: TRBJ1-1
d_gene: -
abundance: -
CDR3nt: TGCGCCAGCAGCCCGACACGGATAATGAACACTGAAGCTTTCTTT
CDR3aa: CASSPTRIMNTEAFF

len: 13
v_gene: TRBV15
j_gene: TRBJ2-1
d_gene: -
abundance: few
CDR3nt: TGTGCCACCAGCAGCCCAGGCTACAATGAGCAGTTCTTC
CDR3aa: CATSSPGYNEQFF

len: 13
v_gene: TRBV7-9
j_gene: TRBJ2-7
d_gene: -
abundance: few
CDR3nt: TGTGCCAGCAGCTTAGCTTTAGGAGGGGATTCATACTTC
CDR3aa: CASSLALGGDSYF

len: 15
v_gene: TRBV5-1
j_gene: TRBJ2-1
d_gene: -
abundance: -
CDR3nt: TGCGCCAGCAGCTTGGGGGACCTCTCCTACAATGAGCAGTTCTTC
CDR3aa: CASSLGDLSYNEQFF

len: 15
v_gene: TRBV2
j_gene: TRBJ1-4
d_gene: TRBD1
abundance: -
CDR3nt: TGTGCCAGCAGGGCCCTGGACAGGGGGGATGAAAAACTGTTTTTT
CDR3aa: CASRALDRGDEKLFF

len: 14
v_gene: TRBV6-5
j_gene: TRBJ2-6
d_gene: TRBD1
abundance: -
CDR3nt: TGTGCCAGCGAGACAGGGTCTGGGGCCAACGTCCTGACTTTC
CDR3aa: CASETGSGANVLTF

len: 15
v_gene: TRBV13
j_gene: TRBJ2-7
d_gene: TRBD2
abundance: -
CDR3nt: TGTGCCAGCAGCTTAGGACTAGCGGGAGTCTACGAGCAGTACTTC
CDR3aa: CASSLGLAGVYEQYF

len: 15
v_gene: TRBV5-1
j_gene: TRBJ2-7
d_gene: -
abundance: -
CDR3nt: TGCGCCAGCAGTCCTGAGACTCCGGTCTCCTACGAGCAGTACTTC
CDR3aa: CASSPETPVSYEQYF

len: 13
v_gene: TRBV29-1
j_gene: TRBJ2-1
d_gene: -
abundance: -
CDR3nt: TGCAGCGTTCAAATGGACGGCCTCAATGAGCAGTTCTTC
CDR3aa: CSVQMDGLNEQFF

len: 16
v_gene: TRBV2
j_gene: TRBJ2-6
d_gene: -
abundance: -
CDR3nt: TGTGCCAGCATCGGGCGGGACGTCTCTGGGGCCAACGTCCTGACTTTC
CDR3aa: CASIGRDVSGANVLTF

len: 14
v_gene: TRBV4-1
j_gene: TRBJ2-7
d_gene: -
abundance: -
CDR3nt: TGCGCCAGCAGCCCCAAAGGAGGGTTCTACGAGCAGTACTTC
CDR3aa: CASSPKGGFYEQYF

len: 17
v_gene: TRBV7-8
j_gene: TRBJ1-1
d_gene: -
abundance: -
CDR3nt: TGTGCCAGCAGCTTAGCCCGGGACACTTCAGAGAACACTGAAGCTTTCTTT
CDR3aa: CASSLARDTSENTEAFF

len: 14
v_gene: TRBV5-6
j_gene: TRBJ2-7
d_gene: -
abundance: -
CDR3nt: TGTGCCAGCAGCTTTGGGACACCTTCCTACGAGCAGTACTTC
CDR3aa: CASSFGTPSYEQYF

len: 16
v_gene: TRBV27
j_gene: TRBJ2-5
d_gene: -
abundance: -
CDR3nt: TGTGCCAGCAGTCCCACAGGGAATCTACACCAAGAGACCCAGTACTTC
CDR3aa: CASSPTGNLHQETQYF

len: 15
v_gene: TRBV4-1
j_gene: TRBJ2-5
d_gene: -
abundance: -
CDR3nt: TGCGCCAGCAGCCAAGCTCTCGGTACCCAAGAGACCCAGTACTTC
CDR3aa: CASSQALGTQETQYF

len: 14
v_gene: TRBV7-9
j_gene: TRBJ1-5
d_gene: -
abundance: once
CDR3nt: TGTGCCAGCAGCTTAGGTGGGACGGGTCAGCCCCAGCATTTT
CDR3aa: CASSLGGTGQPQHF

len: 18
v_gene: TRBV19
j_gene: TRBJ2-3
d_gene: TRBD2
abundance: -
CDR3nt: TGTGCCAGTAGCCCAACGCGGACTCTAGCGGCTAGCACAGATACGCAGTATTTT
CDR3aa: CASSPTRTLAASTDTQYF

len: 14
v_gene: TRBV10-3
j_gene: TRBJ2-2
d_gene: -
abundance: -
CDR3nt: TGTGCCATCGCCACGGCAGGGGGGACCGGGGAGCTGTTTTTT
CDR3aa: CAIATAGGTGELFF

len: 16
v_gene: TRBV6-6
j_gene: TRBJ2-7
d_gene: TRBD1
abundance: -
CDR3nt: TGTGCCAGCACCTTAGATGAGACAGGGGGCTTCTACGAGCAGTACTTC
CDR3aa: CASTLDETGGFYEQYF

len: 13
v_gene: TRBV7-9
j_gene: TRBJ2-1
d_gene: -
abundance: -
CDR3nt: TGTGCCAGCAGCTTACTACTATTGAATGAGCAGTTCTTC
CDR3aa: CASSLLLLNEQFF

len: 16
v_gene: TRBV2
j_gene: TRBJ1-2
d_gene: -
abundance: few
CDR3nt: TGTGCCAGCAGTTGGACGGGGCCCGAAGGGATCTATGGCTACACCTTC
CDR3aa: CASSWTGPEGIYGYTF

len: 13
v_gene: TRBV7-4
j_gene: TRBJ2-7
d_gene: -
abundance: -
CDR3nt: TGTGCCAGGGGGAGACATTCTCTATACGAGCAGTACTTC
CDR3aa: CARGRHSLYEQYF

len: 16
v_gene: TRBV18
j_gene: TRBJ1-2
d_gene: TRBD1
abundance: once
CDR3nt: TGTGCCAGCTCAGCTCTCGGGGACAGGGATAACTATGGCTACACCTTC
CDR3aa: CASSALGDRDNYGYTF

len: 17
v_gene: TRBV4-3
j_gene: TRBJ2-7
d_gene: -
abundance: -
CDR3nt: TGCGCCAGCAGCCAAGATATTGTGCGCGGGAACTCCTACGAGCAGTACTTC
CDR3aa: CASSQDIVRGNSYEQYF

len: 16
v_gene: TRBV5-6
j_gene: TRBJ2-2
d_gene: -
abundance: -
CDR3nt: TGTGCCAGCAGCTTGCGTTCGGGTTGGAACACCGGGGAGCTGTTTTTT
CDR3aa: CASSLRSGWNTGELFF

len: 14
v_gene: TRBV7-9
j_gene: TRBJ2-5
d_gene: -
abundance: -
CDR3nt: TGTGCCAGCACCCTTGGGGGCGGTCAAGAGACCCAGTACTTC
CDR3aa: CASTLGGGQETQYF

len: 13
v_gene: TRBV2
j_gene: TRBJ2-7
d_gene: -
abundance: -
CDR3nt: TGTGCCAGTGGGGGGGCAGGACCCACGTCGTGGTACTTC
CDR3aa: CASGGAGPTSWYF

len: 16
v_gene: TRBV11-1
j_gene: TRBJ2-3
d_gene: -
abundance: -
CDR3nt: TGTGCCAGCACCTTGGGTACAGGGGAGGGGACAGATACGCAGTATTTT
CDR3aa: CASTLGTGEGTDTQYF

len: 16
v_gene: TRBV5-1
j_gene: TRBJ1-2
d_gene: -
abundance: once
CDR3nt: TGCGCCAGCAGCTTGGATAGTTCCTTTACCCCCCATGGCTACACCTTC
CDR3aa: CASSLDSSFTPHGYTF

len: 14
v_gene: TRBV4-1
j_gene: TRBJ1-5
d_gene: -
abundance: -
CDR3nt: TGCGCCAGCAGCCATCGGGCCCAGGGACAGCCCCAGCATTTT
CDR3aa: CASSHRAQGQPQHF

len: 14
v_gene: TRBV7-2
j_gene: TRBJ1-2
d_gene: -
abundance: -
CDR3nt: TGTGCCAGCAGCCAAACCGGGACATACCATGGCTACACCTTC
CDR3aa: CASSQTGTYHGYTF

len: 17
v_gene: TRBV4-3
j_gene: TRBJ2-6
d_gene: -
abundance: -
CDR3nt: TGCGCCAGCAGCCAAGATTATCCGGGGGCTGGGGCCAACGTCCTGACTTTC
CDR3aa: CASSQDYPGAGANVLTF

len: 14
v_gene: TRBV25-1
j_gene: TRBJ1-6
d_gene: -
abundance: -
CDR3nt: TGTGCCAGCAGTGAAAGTACAGGGCTTTCACCCCTCCACTTT
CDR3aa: CASSESTGLSPLHF

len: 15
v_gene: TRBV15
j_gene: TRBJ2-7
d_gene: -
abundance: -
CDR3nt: TGTGCCACCAGCAGTGGAGACAGCCTCTCCTACGAGCAGTACTTC
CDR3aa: CATSSGDSLSYEQYF

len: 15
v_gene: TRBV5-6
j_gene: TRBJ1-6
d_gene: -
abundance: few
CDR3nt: TGTGCCAGCAGCTTCCGGGACAATACCCTCCTCACCCTCCACTTT
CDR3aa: CASSFRDNTLLTLHF

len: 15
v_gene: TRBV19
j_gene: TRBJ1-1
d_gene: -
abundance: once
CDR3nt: -
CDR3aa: CASSILARLDTEAFF

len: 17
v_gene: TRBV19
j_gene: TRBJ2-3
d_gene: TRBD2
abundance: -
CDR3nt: TGTGCCAGTAGTATGGGGCCGGGACTAGTGGGCACAGATACGCAGTATTTT
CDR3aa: CASSMGPGLVGTDTQYF

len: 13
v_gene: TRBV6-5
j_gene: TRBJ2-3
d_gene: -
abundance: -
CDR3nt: TGTGCCAGCAGCATTGGACCCTCAGATACGCAGTATTTT
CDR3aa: CASSIGPSDTQYF

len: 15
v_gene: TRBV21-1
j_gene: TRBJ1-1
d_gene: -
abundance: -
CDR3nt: TGTGCCAGCAGCAAACAGGGGAGGGGGGACACTGAAGCTTTCTTT
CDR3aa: CASSKQGRGDTEAFF

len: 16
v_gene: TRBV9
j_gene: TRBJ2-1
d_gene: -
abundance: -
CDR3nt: TGTGCCAGCAGCGTAGTGGCTGCGGGTTCCTACAATGAGCAGTTCTTC
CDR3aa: CASSVVAAGSYNEQFF

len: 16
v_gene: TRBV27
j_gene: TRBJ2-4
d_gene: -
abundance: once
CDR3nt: TGTGCCAGCAGTTTATCTTTAGGGGAACTCGGAAACATTCAGTACTTC
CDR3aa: CASSLSLGELGNIQYF

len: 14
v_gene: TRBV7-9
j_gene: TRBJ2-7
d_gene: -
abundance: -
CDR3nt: TGTGCCAGCAGCTCAGCAGGGACGTTGTACGAGCAGTACTTC
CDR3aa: CASSSAGTLYEQYF

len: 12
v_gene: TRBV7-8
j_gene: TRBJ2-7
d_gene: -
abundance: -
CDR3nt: TGTGCCAGCAGCTTAACAGACTACGAGCAGTACTTC
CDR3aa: CASSLTDYEQYF

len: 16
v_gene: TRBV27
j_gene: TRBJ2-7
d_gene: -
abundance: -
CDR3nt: TGTGCCAGCAGTCCCTTGGTGGGCGGGGGCCCCTACGAGCAGTACTTC
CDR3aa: CASSPLVGGGPYEQYF

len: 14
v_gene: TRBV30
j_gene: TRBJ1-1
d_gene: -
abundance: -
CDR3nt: TGTGCCTGGAGTGTACGGGGAGGACGGACTGAAGCTTTCTTT
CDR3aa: CAWSVRGGRTEAFF

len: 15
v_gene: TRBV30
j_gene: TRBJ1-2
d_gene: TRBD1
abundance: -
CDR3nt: TGTGCCTGGAGTGTAGGGGGCGCGGGGCGATATGGCTACACCTTC
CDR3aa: CAWSVGGAGRYGYTF

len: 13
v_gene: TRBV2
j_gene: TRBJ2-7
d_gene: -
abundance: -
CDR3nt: TGTGCCAGCAGTGACGGCGGGCCCTACGAGCAGTACTTC
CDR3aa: CASSDGGPYEQYF

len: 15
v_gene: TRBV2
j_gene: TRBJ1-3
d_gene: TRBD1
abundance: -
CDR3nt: TGTGCCAGCAGTGAAGCAGGGGGCCAGGGAAACACCATATATTTT
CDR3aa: CASSEAGGQGNTIYF